The rows below give T cell receptor beta chains drawn from one sample of a study of regulatory T cells in long-lasting Graves disease. MiXCR, applied by TCRdb to the multiplex PCR reads, yields one record per CDR3 protein. The table includes about 450,000 distinct CDR3 sequences, approximately 15% detected once. These sequences were also reported in another study, on T cells in Graves' hyperthyroidism and ophthalmopathy.

The sequencing here drew on peripheral blood mononuclear cells (PBMCs), taken at new diagnosis, from a patient treated with antithyroid drugs. These receptors all stem from a woman aged 45-65 years with Graves disease. Both conserved end residues are part of each CDR3. The D gene is left open where the match is weak. Clone size, where shown, is once, few, many, or a class for clones that have expanded.

J gene: TRBJ1-3
D gene: NA
V gene: TRBV12-5
clone size: NA
CDR3 DNA: TGTGCTAGTGGTTTGGGCGTTGGAAACACCATATATTTT
CDR3 protein: CASGLGVGNTIYF

J gene: TRBJ1-6
D gene: NA
V gene: TRBV5-4
clone size: many
CDR3 DNA: TGTGCCAGCAGCTTGGATCCCTCAAGTAATTCACCCCTCCACTTT
CDR3 protein: CASSLDPSSNSPLHF

J gene: TRBJ2-1
D gene: TRBD1
V gene: TRBV6-1
clone size: NA
CDR3 DNA: TGTGCCAGCAGTGAATTGACAGGGGGGTACAATGAGCAGTTCTTC
CDR3 protein: CASSELTGGYNEQFF

J gene: TRBJ1-1
D gene: NA
V gene: TRBV29-1
clone size: many
CDR3 DNA: TGCAGCGTTGGTACAGGGCGGACCACTGAGGCTTTCTTT
CDR3 protein: CSVGTGRTTEAFF

J gene: TRBJ2-7
D gene: TRBD2
V gene: TRBV6-2/TRBV6-3
clone size: many
CDR3 DNA: TGTGCCAGCAGTGAATCCGGGACTAGCGGAATCTACGAGCAGTACTTC
CDR3 protein: CASSESGTSGIYEQYF

J gene: TRBJ2-7
D gene: TRBD2
V gene: TRBV7-3
clone size: few
CDR3 DNA: TGTGCCAGCAGTTATGCGGGAGGGCCGTCCGAGCAGTACTTC
CDR3 protein: CASSYAGGPSEQYF

J gene: TRBJ2-5
D gene: NA
V gene: TRBV12-3/TRBV12-4
clone size: many
CDR3 DNA: TGTGCCAGCAGTACTAGTCCGGAGACCCAGTACTTC
CDR3 protein: CASSTSPETQYF

J gene: TRBJ2-5
D gene: TRBD1
V gene: TRBV5-1
clone size: few
CDR3 DNA: TGCGCCAGCAGCTTGACCGGGACAGCCCAAGAGACCCAGTACTTC
CDR3 protein: CASSLTGTAQETQYF

J gene: TRBJ1-1
D gene: TRBD1
V gene: TRBV30
clone size: many
CDR3 DNA: TGTGCCTGGACCAAACCGACAGGGGGCCGGAACACTGAAGCTTTCTTT
CDR3 protein: CAWTKPTGGRNTEAFF

J gene: TRBJ2-1
D gene: TRBD1
V gene: TRBV6-1
clone size: few
CDR3 DNA: TGTGCCAGCAGTGAGCGGCAGGGGGAGAATGAGCAGTTCTTC
CDR3 protein: CASSERQGENEQFF

J gene: TRBJ2-7
D gene: TRBD1
V gene: TRBV10-3
clone size: many
CDR3 DNA: TGTGCCATCAGTGAGGGGGGACAGGGGGCGTCGTACGAGCAGTACTTC
CDR3 protein: CAISEGGQGASYEQYF

J gene: TRBJ2-1
D gene: TRBD1
V gene: TRBV6-1
clone size: few
CDR3 DNA: TGTGCCAGCACCCCGGGACAGGGGCGGAATGAGCAGTTCTTC
CDR3 protein: CASTPGQGRNEQFF

J gene: TRBJ2-7
D gene: NA
V gene: TRBV2
clone size: many
CDR3 DNA: TGTGCCAGCAGTGAACTCGGGACCAACGGGTACGAGCAGTACTTC
CDR3 protein: CASSELGTNGYEQYF

J gene: TRBJ2-3
D gene: TRBD1
V gene: TRBV12-3/TRBV12-4
clone size: NA
CDR3 DNA: TGTGCCAGCAGTAGGACAGGGGGCCGTACAGATACGCAGTATTTT
CDR3 protein: CASSRTGGRTDTQYF

J gene: TRBJ2-6
D gene: TRBD1
V gene: TRBV4-1
clone size: NA
CDR3 DNA: TGCGCCAGCAGCCAAAGGGACAGCACCTCTGGGGCCAACGTCCTGACTTTC
CDR3 protein: CASSQRDSTSGANVLTF

J gene: TRBJ2-7
D gene: NA
V gene: TRBV28
clone size: many
CDR3 DNA: TGTGCCAGCAGTAGCACGGGTGGGTCCTACGAGCAGTACTTC
CDR3 protein: CASSSTGGSYEQYF

J gene: TRBJ2-7
D gene: TRBD2
V gene: TRBV28
clone size: many
CDR3 DNA: TGTGCCAGCAAGGCGGGAGGGACATCCTACGAGCAGTACTTC
CDR3 protein: CASKAGGTSYEQYF

J gene: TRBJ2-5
D gene: TRBD1
V gene: TRBV28
clone size: few
CDR3 DNA: TGTGCCAGCAGGACAGGGGGTAGGGAGACCCAGTACTTC
CDR3 protein: CASRTGGRETQYF

J gene: TRBJ1-2
D gene: NA
V gene: TRBV6-2/TRBV6-3
clone size: few
CDR3 DNA: TGTGCCAGCAGTCAGGGGACCTATGGCTACACCTTC
CDR3 protein: CASSQGTYGYTF

J gene: TRBJ2-1
D gene: NA
V gene: TRBV13
clone size: many
CDR3 DNA: TGTGCCTCAGCGCCAACAGGGAATGAGCAGTTCTTC
CDR3 protein: CASAPTGNEQFF

J gene: TRBJ2-5
D gene: TRBD2
V gene: TRBV12-3/TRBV12-4
clone size: many
CDR3 DNA: TGTGCCAGCAGCCCTAAGGGATCCAGGCTAGCGGGAAACAAAGAGACCCAGTACTTC
CDR3 protein: CASSPKGSRLAGNKETQYF

J gene: TRBJ2-3
D gene: NA
V gene: TRBV5-5
clone size: many
CDR3 DNA: TGTGCCAGCAGCTTGTTGGTCCAGCCCACAGATACGCAGTATTTT
CDR3 protein: CASSLLVQPTDTQYF

J gene: TRBJ2-7
D gene: NA
V gene: TRBV11-1
clone size: many
CDR3 DNA: TGTGCCAGCAGCTTAGCGGCAATTTCAAGCAACGAGCAGTACTTC
CDR3 protein: CASSLAAISSNEQYF

J gene: TRBJ2-1
D gene: TRBD2
V gene: TRBV20-1
clone size: many
CDR3 DNA: TGCAGTGCGCCAACGACTAGCGGGAGGATCTACAATGAGCAGTTCTTC
CDR3 protein: CSAPTTSGRIYNEQFF

J gene: TRBJ1-4
D gene: NA
V gene: TRBV2
clone size: many
CDR3 DNA: TGTGCCAGCATCGGTCCTAACAGGAAACCTAATGAAAAACTGTTTTTT
CDR3 protein: CASIGPNRKPNEKLFF

J gene: TRBJ2-2
D gene: TRBD1
V gene: TRBV28
clone size: many
CDR3 DNA: TGTGCCAGCAGTTTATTCGGACAGGGGGGCGGGGAGCTGTTTTTT
CDR3 protein: CASSLFGQGGGELFF

J gene: TRBJ2-1
D gene: NA
V gene: TRBV6-1
clone size: NA
CDR3 DNA: TGTGCCAGCAGTGAACGGGGGGCCCTGGACGAGACTGGCAATGAGCAGTTCTTC
CDR3 protein: CASSERGALDETGNEQFF

J gene: TRBJ1-1
D gene: NA
V gene: TRBV5-1
clone size: NA
CDR3 DNA: TGCGCCAGCAGCTTGCAGGACACCACTGAAGCTTTCTTT
CDR3 protein: CASSLQDTTEAFF

J gene: TRBJ2-1
D gene: NA
V gene: TRBV27
clone size: many
CDR3 DNA: TGTGCCAGCAGTAAGGGGGAGAGATACAATGAGCAGTTCTTC
CDR3 protein: CASSKGERYNEQFF

J gene: TRBJ2-1
D gene: NA
V gene: TRBV7-9
clone size: many
CDR3 DNA: TGTGCCAGCAGCCGCCTATACAATGAGCAGTTCTTC
CDR3 protein: CASSRLYNEQFF

J gene: TRBJ1-2
D gene: NA
V gene: TRBV10-3
clone size: NA
CDR3 DNA: TGTACCATCAGTGAGTCGATATCGGAGGGTGGCTACACCTTC
CDR3 protein: CTISESISEGGYTF